A single sample gave rise to the 10 T cell receptor beta chains below, sequenced in a study of blood T cells in healthy people across ages. Sample-barcoded 5' priming and a J-beta primer mix drove a second PCR of about 6 to 12 cycles. TCRdb independently ran MiXCR on the 5' RACE reads; one entry per CDR3 protein. Of some 930,000 distinct CDR3 sequences detected, roughly 29% appear once; the ten largest clones hold roughly 10%. The sample also formed part of further work on T cells of mothers and their children.

Sequencing used blood. Receptors were obtained from a woman between 35 and 50 years old in good health.

The chain employs TRBV12-3 or TRBV12-4 and TRBJ2-2, with TRBD1 identical over 7 bases. This CDR3 contains 14 residues. The V segment lost 6 bases and the J segment 7 bases; nucleotides outside the gene matches: 8. CDR3 nucleotides: TGTGCCAGCAGCGTACAGGGGATCATCGGGGAGCTGTTTTTT. It translates to CASSVQGIIGELFF.

In this sample, this clonotype turned up a few times. A read error may produce the germline difference seen at one junction end. CDR3 amino acids: CASSYSTRIGLAGYNGQFF. Written as DNA, the CDR3 is TGTGCCAGCAGCTACTCGACCCGGATTGGACTAGCGGGATACAATGGGCAGTTCTTC. The rearrangement links TRBV6-2 or TRBV6-3 to TRBJ2-1; 12 nucleotides line up with TRBD2. Germline loops: CDR1 MNHEY, CDR2 SVGEGT. This CDR3 is 19 amino acids long.

As regards this clonotype: A junction end diverges from the germline sequence, so it may reflect a read error. The V gene is TRBV7-2, the J gene TRBJ1-4; possibly TRBD1 for D (5 bases). This CDR3 spans 14 amino acids. Germline values: CDR1 SGHTA, CDR2 FQGNSA. CDR3 residues: CASTPGTSKEKLFF. Written as DNA, the CDR3 is TGTGCCAGCACCCCCGGGACGTCTAAGGAAAAACTGTTTTTT.

This clonotype occurred a few times. The chain joins TRBV3-1 to TRBJ1-4; no definite D call. Trimming took off 3 bases at V and 1 base at J, with 9 bases between the two ends. The CDR3 covers 15 residues. The germline V gene has CDR1 LGHDT and CDR2 YNNKEL (reference sequence). CDR3 sequence (DNA): TGTGCCAGCAGCCACGGAGGGAGAACTAATGAAAAACTGTTTTTT. Translating gives CASSHGGRTNEKLFF. The full variable domain, in which reference TRBV3-1 and TRBJ1-4 provide the parts outside the CDR3, is DTAVSQTPKYLVTQMGNDKSIKCEQNLGHDTMYWYKQDSKKFLKIMFSYNNKELIINETVPNRFSPKSPDKAHLNLHINSLELGDSAVYFCASSHGGRTNEKLFFGSGTQLSVL.

This clonotype was detected only a few times. V usage is TRBV4-3 and J usage is TRBJ2-7; 8 bases fit TRBD1. The CDR3 covers 15 residues. Germline V gene sequence: CDR1 LGHNA, CDR2 YSLEER. Trimming at V came to 3 bases and at J to 4 bases, leaving 8 bases not matched to a gene. CDR3 nucleotide sequence: TGCGCCAGCAGCCAGAGCGACAGGGGAGGATACGAGCAGTACTTC. Its protein product is CASSQSDRGGYEQYF.

The table lists this clonotype with a few counts. As DNA, the CDR3 is TGTGCCAGCAGCCCCTGGACTAGCGGGGCGAACACCGGGGAGCTGTTTTTT. Translating gives CASSPWTSGANTGELFF. The chain uses TRBV7-3 and TRBJ2-2, with 12 bases aligning to TRBD2. The CDR3 spans 17 residues. Looked up from germline, CDR1 is SGHTA and CDR2 is FQGTGA. V shed 5 bases and J 0 bases; nucleotides not matched to a gene: 4.

This clonotype occurred a few times. J is TRBJ2-5 and V is TRBV9, with D maybe TRBD2 (6 bases). With 1 base removed from V and 4 bases from J, the gap between germline ends came to 14 bases. This CDR3 contains 15 residues. The germline gives CDR1 SGDLS, CDR2 YYNGEE. Here the CDR3 DNA reads TGTGCCAGCAGCGTAATGGGGGGTCGAAGAGAGACCCAGTACTTC. Amino acids: CASSVMGGRRETQYF.

This clonotype occurred a few times. The V and J genes are TRBV10-3 and TRBJ2-4; D tentatively reads TRBD1 or TRBD2 (7 bases each). The J call may be mistaken, given a closer DNA end match to TRBJ2-7. This CDR3 spans 14 amino acids. Germline CDR1 is ENHRY and CDR2 is SYGVKD. Here the CDR3 DNA reads TGTGCCATCAGTACGACAGGGAGGGCGTACGAGCAGTACTTC. Its translation is CAISTTGRAYEQYF.

In regard to this clonotype: This may arise from a read error, as a much more abundant clone is one base away. The genes are TRBV29-1 and TRBJ2-6; 7 bases line up with TRBD1. V trimming: 6 bases; J trimming: 1 base; junction bases outside the gene matches: 3. The CDR3 has 14 amino acids. The V gene's germline CDR1 is SQVTM and CDR2 ANQGSEA. CDR3: CSVDRESGANVLTF. The CDR3 bases are TGCAGCGTCGACAGGGAGTCTGGGGCCAACGTCCTGACTTTC.

The gene calls are TRBV30 and TRBJ1-6; TRBD1 is a possible D gene (5 bases). Germline V lookup: CDR1 GTSNPN, CDR2 SVGIG (reference sequence). The CDR3 covers 15 residues. Trimming shortened V by 7 bases and J by 7 bases, and 20 bases separated the two germline ends. The CDR3 DNA follows: TGTGCCTTCACCAGGACCGGGACGAAGAATTCACCCCTCCACTTT. As protein: CAFTRTGTKNSPLHF. Filled out from reference TRBV30 and TRBJ1-6, the complete variable domain reads SQTIHQWPATLVQPVGSPLSLECTVEGTSNPNLYWYRQAAGRGLQLLFYSVGIGQISSEVPQNLSASRPQDRQFILSSKKLLLSDSGFYLCAFTRTGTKNSPLHFGNGTRLTVT.